These 18 T cell receptor beta chains share one sample of origin, sequenced in a study of blood T cell repertoires in COVID-19. Sequencing was performed with immunoSEQ multiplex PCR; in TCRdb, only in-frame clones are kept and a portion is missing. This sample has some 120,000 clones; roughly 90% occur once, and the top ten carry approximately 4.6%. The source material was peripheral blood. The source is a man in his sixties with COVID-19, enrolled during active disease.

Notes on this clone: The identical CDR3 is also encoded by other nucleotide sequences in the sample. The J gene is TRBJ1-1, the V gene TRBV7-9, with TRBD1 as a possible D gene (6 bases). Trimming took off 1 base at V and 11 bases at J, with 11 bases between the two ends. CDR1 is SEHNR, CDR2 FQNEAQ, per germline (reference sequence). The CDR3 is made up of 12 amino acids. The CDR3, as DNA: TGTGCCAGCAGCTTAGTAGCAGGGGAGGCTTTCTTT. Protein: CASSLVAGEAFF.

This rearrangement joins TRBV2 to TRBJ1-1; D unresolved. The V end lost 7 bases, the J end lost 0 bases, and 6 bases lay between the germline ends. The CDR3 runs to 12 residues. Germline V gene lookup returns CDR1 SNHLY and CDR2 FYNNEI. The CDR3 loop is CASIEVNTEAFF. The CDR3 coding sequence is TGTGCCAGCATCGAGGTGAACACTGAAGCTTTCTTT.

The rearrangement joins TRBV28 to TRBJ1-5; 7 bases fit TRBD1. Germline values: CDR1 MDHEN, CDR2 SYDVKM. After removal of 6 bases from V and 0 bases from J, the junction contained 2 bases not matched to a gene. This CDR3 is 14 amino acids long. The CDR3 DNA sequence: TGTGCCAGCAGCTCAGGGGGTAGCAATCAGCCCCAGCATTTT. Amino acids: CASSSGGSNQPQHF.

The sample holds one count of this clone. The chain joins TRBV4-3 to TRBJ2-7; possible D gene TRBD2, 6 bases. The CDR3 has 16 amino acids. Trimming cost V 0 bases and J 1 base, with 13 bases left between them. Germline loops: CDR1 LGHNA, CDR2 YSLEER. CDR3: CASSQDWGGRSYEQYF. Here the CDR3 DNA reads TGCGCCAGCAGCCAAGATTGGGGAGGTAGGTCCTACGAGCAGTACTTC.

The CDR3 DNA reads as TGTGCCTGGAGTGTCCCGGGACAGGGGAATGAAAAACTGTTTTTT. Translation: CAWSVPGQGNEKLFF. The chain links TRBV30 to TRBJ1-4; 10 nucleotides agree with TRBD1. The germline V gene encodes CDR1 GTSNPN and CDR2 SVGIG (reference sequence). This CDR3 has 15 residues. V shed 0 bases, J shed 5 bases, and the junction held 3 bases outside the gene matches.

The J gene is TRBJ1-2, the V gene TRBV30, with D possibly being TRBD1 (6 bases). Trimming stripped 0 bases from V and 8 bases from J, with 13 bases between. The CDR3 length is 13 residues. Germline loops: CDR1 GTSNPN, CDR2 SVGIG (reference sequence). The CDR3 DNA reads as TGTGCCTGGAGTGTACAGGGAGTGGGCGGCTACACCTTC. This sequence encodes CAWSVQGVGGYTF.

The chain is built from TRBV12-1 and TRBJ2-2; no DNA check was done on the table's D call, TRBD2. TRBV12-1 is termed a pseudogene. This CDR3 is 21 amino acids long. The CDR3 sequence: CASSFPPPGLAGATNTGELFF. DNA of the CDR3: TGTGCCAGCAGCTTTCCTCCTCCGGGACTAGCGGGAGCTACGAACACCGGGGAGCTGTTTTTT.

The rearrangement uses TRBV5-1 and TRBJ1-2, with 11 bases that match TRBD1. CDR1 and CDR2 from the germline V gene are SGHRS and YFSETQ. The CDR3 is 15 amino acids. V shed 4 bases and J 5 bases; nucleotides not matched to a gene: 7. This CDR3 is CASSPGQGAEYGYTF. CDR3 nucleotides: TGCGCCAGCAGCCCCGGACAGGGGGCTGAGTATGGCTACACCTTC.

The rearrangement uses TRBV3-1 (or the pseudogene TRBV3-2) and TRBJ1-1; a weak D match, TRBD1 (6 bases). V gave up 4 bases and J gave up 5 bases, with 14 bases separating them. CDR3 size: 14 residues. Germline loops: CDR1 LGHDT, CDR2 YNNKEL (reference sequence). The CDR3: CASSPGPGETEAFF. For the CDR3, the DNA is TGTGCCAGCAGCCCGGGCCCAGGGGAGACTGAAGCTTTCTTT.

The chain uses TRBV5-4 and TRBJ2-3; perhaps TRBD1 as D (6 bases). The CDR3 extends over 13 amino acids. V lost 6 bases to trimming and J lost 1 base, with 9 bases between them. Germline CDR1 reads SGHNT; CDR2 reads YYREEE (reference sequence). The CDR3 nucleotides read TGTGCCAGCACCCGACAGGGCACAGATACGCAGTATTTT. It encodes CASTRQGTDTQYF.

This chain uses TRBV19 with TRBJ1-4; no firm D call. This CDR3 region has 13 residues. The germline gives CDR1 LNHDA, CDR2 SQIVND (reference sequence). The germline V and J ends were trimmed by 6 bases and 0 bases, with 5 bases remaining between them. The CDR3 loop reads CASREPTNEKLFF. CDR3 DNA: TGTGCCAGTAGGGAGCCAACTAATGAAAAACTGTTTTTT.

The chain employs TRBV25-1 and TRBJ2-2; 8 bases are shared with TRBD2. The V gene's germline CDR1 is MGHDK and CDR2 SYGVNS. J lost 6 bases, V lost 8 bases, and 8 bases had no gene match. This CDR3 spans 14 amino acids. The chain's CDR3 is CASLEAGVAGELFF. CDR3 bases: TGTGCCAGCCTTGAAGCGGGAGTGGCCGGGGAGCTGTTTTTT. The entire variable domain, with the rest obtained from reference TRBV25-1 and TRBJ2-2, is as follows: EADIYQTPRYLVIGTGKKITLECSQTMGHDKMYWYQQDPGMELHLIHYSYGVNSTEKGDLSSESTVSRIRTEHFPLTLESARPSHTSQYLCASLEAGVAGELFFGEGSRLTVL.

With regard to this clone: Different DNA sequences within this sample yield the same CDR3. The V and J genes are TRBV18 and TRBJ1-1, with a tentative D call TRBD1 (5 bases). The CDR3 length is 13 residues. Between the trimmed V and J ends, which lost 3 bases and 2 bases, there was a span of 7 bases. Germline assignment: CDR1 KGHSH and CDR2 LQKENI. The CDR3 region is CASSPTVNTEAFF. The CDR3 nucleotides read TGTGCCAGCTCACCGACAGTAAACACTGAAGCTTTCTTT.

The J gene is TRBJ1-1, the V gene TRBV11-2; D might be TRBD1 (5 bases). The V end lost 1 base, the J end lost 5 bases, and 11 bases lay between the germline ends. CDR1 is SGHAT, CDR2 FQNNGV, per germline. The CDR3 is made up of 14 amino acids. CDR3 sequence (DNA): TGTGCCAGCAGCTTAGGTGGGGCCTGGACTGAAGCTTTCTTT. This sequence encodes CASSLGGAWTEAFF.

The chain carries TRBV2 and TRBJ2-1; D is possibly TRBD2 (6 bases). The CDR3 has 16 amino acids. Trimming took off 6 bases at V and 1 base at J, with 16 bases between the two ends. Germline values: CDR1 SNHLY, CDR2 FYNNEI. The CDR3 sequence is CASRELSGASYNEQFF. The DNA for the CDR3 is TGTGCCAGCAGGGAGCTTAGCGGAGCTTCCTACAATGAGCAGTTCTTC.

V and J are TRBV30 and TRBJ1-3, with D perhaps TRBD1 (6 bases). The V and J ends lost 5 bases and 0 bases respectively, with 11 bases between them. Germline CDR1 GTSNPN, CDR2 SVGIG (reference sequence). CDR3 length: 14 amino acids. CDR3 sequence reads: CAWGQSSSGNTIYF. CDR3 coding DNA: TGTGCCTGGGGACAGTCCTCCTCTGGAAACACCATATATTTT.

V usage is TRBV6-2 or TRBV6-3 and J usage is TRBJ2-3; weak D call: TRBD2 (5 bases). There are 14 residues in the CDR3. V shed 3 bases and J shed 0 bases, with 7 bases lying between them. CDR1 MNHEY and CDR2 SVGEGT come from the germline V gene. The CDR3 region has the DNA TGTGCCAGCAGTTATAGCGCAAGCACAGATACGCAGTATTTT. Amino acids: CASSYSASTDTQYF.

CDR3 in amino acids: CASSLEIGMTSGRNEQFF. For the CDR3, the DNA is TGTGCCAGCAGTTTAGAAATCGGAATGACTAGCGGGAGAAATGAGCAGTTCTTC. This chain connects TRBV28 to TRBJ2-1; 12 nucleotides align to TRBD2. V was pared by 2 bases and J by 7 bases, with 12 bases of the junction left unmatched. This CDR3 is built from 18 residues. Germline values: CDR1 MDHEN, CDR2 SYDVKM.